The entry below gives a single TCR beta chain sequence along with its context. This specimen comes from a study of shared T cell receptors in the human thymus. This CDR3 has 15 residues. Germline V gives CDR1 MDHEN, CDR2 SYDVKM. The ends were cut back, 5 bases at V and 2 bases at J, with 13 bases in the middle. Method: immunoSEQ multiplex PCR; TCRdb's copy keeps in-frame clones and lacks some. Among hundreds of thousands of clones, around 87% were seen once, and the ten largest hold under 0.01%. In addition, the sample was reused for a study of human thymus T cells. From that study: The donor group consisted of healthy Finnish infants who were having corrective surgery for congenital heart defects. Resections obtained during corrective heart surgery supplied the thymus tissue. Blood and thymic repertoires both appeared biased in V and J gene usage.

This TCR was recovered from a boy under three years old with a congenital heart defect. Sequencing used thymocytes. The chain is built from TRBV28 and TRBJ1-5; tentative D call: TRBD1 (5 bases). The CDR3 region is CASSRGGDGNQPQHF. The CDR3 nucleotides read TGTGCCAGCAGTCGGGGGGGAGATGGCAATCAGCCCCAGCATTTT.